The entry below gives a single T cell receptor (beta chain) sequence along with its context. This clone came up a few times. The antigen it recognizes is unknown. The record has no base qualities; no much larger clone is one base away. This sample stems from a study of blood T cell repertoires in COVID-19 (dated by TCRdb to about 2020). For context, the study as a whole: Samples from collaborators originated in the United States, Italy and Spain and spanned both the acute and convalescent phases of COVID-19. The material from the prospective study consisted of cDNA or gDNA derived from T cells, B-cell-depleted T cells, or PBMCs. The dataset comprised deeply sampled blood TCRbeta repertoires from subjects exposed to, actively infected with, or recovered from COVID-19. A freely available public database, intended as a resource for researchers studying the immune response to SARS-CoV-2, is where the repertoires were released. The samples were drawn from the first 160 participants of the ongoing ImmuneRACE study and from 950 to 1,500 subjects provided by 6 global collaborators. Nearly every sample came with metadata listing a de-identified subject ID, COVID-19 status, age in years and sex. Where HLA class I and class II types were available, the types were taken from metadata supplied by the sample provider, not from assay-based typing. The study at large found these results: Clinical and demographic metadata were provided uncurated, with the amount varying by source and participant.

Enrolling through a virtual design, the prospective study's participants ranged in age from roughly 18 to 90 years and lived across around 25 United States geographic areas. In the prospective study, cohorts were assigned on the basis of participant-reported clinical history obtained from a screening survey and a study questionnaire. In the prospective study, whole blood, serum and a nasopharyngeal or oropharyngeal swab were collected from each participant by mobile phlebotomists. Participants in the prospective study had the option to provide additional blood draws and questionnaires over a roughly two-month period. Before DNA extraction, blood samples from the prospective study were shipped at room temperature or frozen. TCRbeta CDR3 regions were amplified from genomic DNA using the immunoSEQ Assay, a bias-controlled multiplex PCR. Under the source paper's analysis protocol: The number of nucleated cells in each sample was estimated from the amplification of reference gene primers within the assay. Sequence reads were collapsed and filtered to measure the absolute abundance of every unique TCRbeta CDR3 rearrangement. For each sample, productive Simpson clonality was calculated as the square root of Simpson's diversity index over productive rearrangements. TCRdb took over this immuneACCESS table, retaining in-frame rearrangements with V and J assigned. Such tables are incomplete; in checked studies, under half of the missing clones stem from an unresolved V gene, and the remainder is unexplained. The DNA was the basis for D and trimming; V, J and clone size are from that table. Here the sample has 250,000 or so clones; 80% to 90% occur a single time. Over 3.5% of the sample goes to the ten largest clones.

Material for sequencing was PBMCs or T cells enriched from blood (not recorded which). This clonotype was obtained from a woman in her thirties with acute COVID-19.

The CDR3 protein: CASSWTGDTGELFF. The DNA sequence reads TGTGCCAGCAGCTGGACAGGGGATACCGGGGAGCTGTTTTTT. The sequence links TRBV5-4 to TRBJ2-2, and 9 junctional nucleotides match TRBD1. Sequences SGHNT (CDR1) and YYREEE (CDR2) are obtained from the germline V gene (reference sequence). Here V drops 3 bases and J drops 5 bases, and the junction holds 2 bases not matched to any gene. The CDR3 measures 14 amino acids from cysteine to phenylalanine. Solely the CDR3 DNA is kept, with 42 bases framed from the first base. The CDR3 plus the reference TRBV5-4 and TRBJ2-2 genes for the other parts give the full variable domain: ETGVTQSPTHLIKTRGQQVTLRCSSQSGHNTVSWYQQALGQGPQFIFQYYREEENGRGNFPPRFSGLQFPNYSSELNVNALELDDSALYLCASSWTGDTGELFFGEGSRLTVL.